This passage covers 17 T cell receptor beta chains from one sample sequenced in a study of blood T cell repertoires in COVID-19. Repertoires were generated with immunoSEQ multiplex PCR, while TCRdb's copy carries only in-frame clones and drops some. The table has around 250,000 clones, 75% to 85% seen once. Sequencing was performed on peripheral blood. All receptors come from a man aged 50-60 years with active or convalescent COVID-19.

The V and J genes are TRBV5-8 and TRBJ2-7; D is unresolved. Trimming stripped 0 bases from V and 2 bases from J, with 15 bases between. Germline V gives CDR1 SGHTS, CDR2 YDEGEE. The CDR3 runs 16 residues. The CDR3 nucleotides are TGTGCCAGCAGCTTGGTATTTTCTGGCGGTACCTACGAGCAGTACTTC. It yields the protein CASSLVFSGGTYEQYF. The whole variable domain, remainder taken from reference TRBV5-8 and TRBJ2-7, is EAGVTQSPTHLIKTRGQQATLRCSPISGHTSVYWYQQALGLGLQFLLWYDEGEERNRGNFPPRFSGRQFPNYSSELNVNALELEDSALYLCASSLVFSGGTYEQYFGPGTRLTVT.

DNA for the CDR3: TGTGCCAGCAGCTTGCAGAGGGGGACCCCGGGCTCCTACAATGAGCAGTTCTTC. Translation: CASSLQRGTPGSYNEQFF. V gene TRBV5-4 combines with J gene TRBJ2-1, with D possibly being TRBD1 (6 bases). V was pared by 1 base and J by 0 bases, with 17 bases between. CDR3 length: 18 amino acids. The germline gives CDR1 SGHNT, CDR2 YYREEE (reference sequence). The full variable domain, in which reference TRBV5-4 and TRBJ2-1 provide the parts outside the CDR3, is ETGVTQSPTHLIKTRGQQVTLRCSSQSGHNTVSWYQQALGQGPQFIFQYYREEENGRGNFPPRFSGLQFPNYSSELNVNALELDDSALYLCASSLQRGTPGSYNEQFFGPGTRLTVL.

The chain couples TRBV18 to TRBJ1-1; D is undetermined. Trimming took 3 bases from V and 4 from J, leaving 18 bases between them. CDR1 KGHSH and CDR2 LQKENI come from the germline V gene. The CDR3 spans 16 residues. The CDR3 DNA reads as TGTGCCAGCTCACCTGGGTCCGTGGGAGTGGGCACTGAAGCTTTCTTT. Amino acid sequence: CASSPGSVGVGTEAFF.

This chain uses TRBV5-4 with TRBJ2-7; TRBD1 matches at 9 bases. J lost 3 bases, V lost 4 bases, and 2 bases had no gene match. The CDR3 totals 13 residues. Germline V lookup: CDR1 SGHNT, CDR2 YYREEE (reference sequence). CDR3 DNA sequence: TGTGCCAGCAGCCAGGACAGGGGCTACGAGCAGTACTTC. Amino acids: CASSQDRGYEQYF.

This chain uses TRBV9 with TRBJ2-2; possibly TRBD2 for D (6 bases). There are 15 residues in the CDR3. Trimming removed 3 bases at V and 6 bases at J, with 15 bases between. The germline V gene has CDR1 SGDLS and CDR2 YYNGEE. The DNA for the CDR3 is TGTGCCAGCAGCGCTGGCGGGATGGCGGCCGGGGAGCTGTTTTTT. Its protein product is CASSAGGMAAGELFF.

The chain employs TRBV18 and TRBJ2-1; 8 nucleotides line up with TRBD2. Germline V CDR1 and CDR2: KGHSH, LQKENI. J was trimmed by 6 bases and V by 1 base; bases with no gene match: 5. This CDR3 spans 15 amino acids. The CDR3 DNA reads as TGTGCCAGCTCACCACAGAGCGGGAGTATCAATGAGCAGTTCTTC. It codes for CASSPQSGSINEQFF.

This clone came up once. This CDR3 is also generated by other DNA sequences in the sample. The chain uses TRBV5-1 and TRBJ2-2; tentatively, D is TRBD2 (5 bases). Germline loops: CDR1 SGHRS, CDR2 YFSETQ. Trimming removed 4 bases from V and 5 bases from J, with 9 bases in between. The length of the CDR3 is 13 residues. Here the CDR3 reads CASSPSGTGELFF. The CDR3 coding sequence is TGCGCCAGCAGCCCCTCGGGGACCGGGGAGCTGTTTTTT.

V gene TRBV5-5 combines with J gene TRBJ2-2, with D perhaps matching TRBD2 (6 bases). Germline CDR1 reads SGHKS; CDR2 reads YYEKEE (reference sequence). The CDR3 totals 16 residues. Trimming removed 3 bases at V and 1 base at J, with 13 bases between. The CDR3 DNA follows: TGTGCCAGCAGCTCCACCGGGGGAAAGAACACCGGGGAGCTGTTTTTT. Its translation: CASSSTGGKNTGELFF.

This chain connects TRBV30 to TRBJ1-4; 7 bases are a match to TRBD1. With 3 bases clipped from V and 4 bases from J, the junction kept 5 bases outside the gene matches. The CDR3 has 14 residues. The germline gives CDR1 GTSNPN, CDR2 SVGIG (reference sequence). The CDR3 here is CAWSPTGYNEKLFF. CDR3 coding DNA: TGTGCCTGGAGCCCGACAGGGTATAATGAAAAACTGTTTTTT.

The CDR3 here is CASSPRDIPSGANVLTF. For the CDR3, the DNA is TGTGCCAGCAGCCCACGGGACATCCCCTCTGGGGCCAACGTCCTGACTTTC. The V and J genes are TRBV5-6 and TRBJ2-6; D may be TRBD1 (6 bases). The germline V and J ends were trimmed by 4 bases and 0 bases, with 14 bases remaining between them. This CDR3 has 17 residues. CDR1 and CDR2 from the germline V gene are SGHDT and YYEEEE.

This chain links TRBV6-5 with TRBJ1-2; D possibly corresponds to TRBD1 (6 bases). CDR1 and CDR2 from the germline V gene are MNHEY and SVGAGI. The germline V and J ends were trimmed by 2 bases and 6 bases, with 16 bases remaining between them. CDR3 length: 15 residues. The CDR3, as DNA: TGTGCCAGCAGTTACGGAGCAGGACAGTTGGATGGCTACACCTTC. Encoded protein: CASSYGAGQLDGYTF.

The chain couples TRBV5-6 to TRBJ1-4; D remains unclear. The CDR3 spans 13 residues. CDR1 and CDR2 (germline): SGHDT, YYEEEE. V was shortened by 4 bases and J by 2 bases, with 6 bases between the two germline ends. The CDR3: CASSLGTNEKLFF. The DNA for the CDR3 is TGTGCCAGCAGCCTCGGGACTAATGAAAAACTGTTTTTT.

This clone was picked up one time. The rearrangement joins TRBV19 to TRBJ2-7; 10 bases line up with TRBD1. The V segment lost 7 bases and the J segment 7 bases; nucleotides outside the gene matches: 10. Germline assignment: CDR1 LNHDA and CDR2 SQIVND (reference sequence). CDR3 size: 14 residues. CDR3 loop: CASKVTGGSGEQYF. As DNA, the CDR3 is TGTGCCAGTAAGGTGACAGGGGGCTCTGGGGAGCAGTACTTC.

This chain connects TRBV5-1 to TRBJ1-6; D unclear. V shed 3 bases and J shed 0 bases, with 13 bases lying between them. The germline gives CDR1 SGHRS, CDR2 YFSETQ. CDR3 size: 17 residues. The CDR3 spells CASSSRVGSSYNSPLHF. CDR3 DNA: TGCGCCAGCAGCTCCCGGGTGGGGAGCTCCTATAATTCACCCCTCCACTTT. The whole variable domain, filled in from reference TRBV5-1 and TRBJ1-6, reads KAGVTQTPRYLIKTRGQQVTLSCSPISGHRSVSWYQQTPGQGLQFLFEYFSETQRNKGNFPGRFSGRQFSNSRSEMNVSTLELGDSALYLCASSSRVGSSYNSPLHFGNGTRLTVT.

This chain uses TRBV27 with TRBJ2-3; D perhaps matches TRBD1 (6 bases). CDR1 MNHEY and CDR2 SMNVEV come from the germline V gene (reference sequence). The CDR3 has 15 residues. V lost 6 bases and J 1 base, leaving 14 bases between the germline ends. CDR3: CASRTQGGRTDTQYF. In DNA, the CDR3 is TGTGCCAGCAGGACACAGGGCGGGCGCACAGATACGCAGTATTTT.

This chain connects TRBV5-6 to TRBJ2-3, with D unresolved. Per the germline V gene, CDR1 is SGHDT and CDR2 is YYEEEE. The CDR3 totals 11 residues. V was shortened by 3 bases and J by 4 bases, with 3 bases between the two germline ends. The CDR3: CASSSSDTQYF. Written as DNA, the CDR3 is TGTGCCAGCAGCTCATCAGATACGCAGTATTTT.

The chain recombines TRBV12-3 or TRBV12-4 with TRBJ1-1, with D hard to call. Deletions cut 6 bases from V and 5 bases from J, with 13 bases between. The CDR3 loop spans 13 amino acids. This chain's CDR3 is CASSPFLRTEAFF. The DNA for the CDR3 is TGTGCCAGCAGCCCTTTTTTGAGGACTGAAGCTTTCTTT.